A single sample gave rise to the 10 T cell receptor beta chains below, sequenced in a study of shared clonotypes between healthy human individuals. The table came from immunoSEQ multiplex PCR; TCRdb's copy has only in-frame clones and leaves some out. The sample has approximately 1.9 million clones, over 85% seen once. CD8 cells classed as naive were CD45RO-negative and positively selected for CCR7, excluding terminally differentiated effector memory CD45RA+ cells. The sample was naive CD8+ T cells from PBMCs. These receptors originate from a young man in good health. Some clones in this sample may be carry-over from other donors' samples.

This clone was counted a single time. V usage is TRBV28 and J usage is TRBJ2-1; D is undetermined. Deletions cut 4 bases from V and 3 bases from J, with 7 bases between. Germline lookup yields CDR1 MDHEN and CDR2 SYDVKM. This CDR3 contains 13 residues. CDR3 in amino acids: CASSWTFYNEQFF. CDR3 DNA sequence: TGTGCCAGCAGTTGGACGTTCTACAATGAGCAGTTCTTC. The complete variable domain, with remaining parts taken from reference TRBV28 and TRBJ2-1, reads DVKVTQSSRYLVKRTGEKVFLECVQDMDHENMFWYRQDPGLGLRLIYFSYDVKMKEKGDIPEGYSVSREKKERFSLILESASTNQTSMYLCASSWTFYNEQFFGPGTRLTVL.

This clone was counted once. The chain is built from TRBV7-9 and TRBJ2-7; D unclear. Per germline, CDR1 SEHNR and CDR2 FQNEAQ (reference sequence). Trimming removed 1 base from V and 6 bases from J, with 10 bases in between. CDR3 length equals 13 residues. CDR3 sequence reads: CASSLESEREQYF. For the CDR3, the DNA is TGTGCCAGCAGCTTAGAATCGGAACGCGAGCAGTACTTC.

This chain connects TRBV7-7 to TRBJ2-2; D may be TRBD2 (5 bases). CDR1 SSHAT and CDR2 FNYEAQ come from the germline V gene (reference sequence). V was shortened by 5 bases and J by 5 bases, with 18 bases between the two germline ends. The CDR3 has 16 amino acids. The CDR3 bases are TGTGCCAGCAGCCCCCCGCCCGTGGGAGTGACCGGGGAGCTGTTTTTT. Translating it yields CASSPPPVGVTGELFF.

A remark on this clone: The identical CDR3 is also encoded by other nucleotide sequences in the sample. The V call is TRBV19, the J call TRBJ1-5; the D is unclear. V shed 1 base and J shed 0 bases, with 7 bases lying between them. This CDR3 contains 15 residues. Germline V gene sequence: CDR1 LNHDA, CDR2 SQIVND (reference sequence). As DNA, the CDR3 is TGTGCCAGTAGTATAGGGACTTATAGCAATCAGCCCCAGCATTTT. Its protein product is CASSIGTYSNQPQHF.

The chain recombines TRBV5-6 with TRBJ1-5; 7 positions agree with TRBD1. The CDR3 loop spans 14 amino acids. CDR1 and CDR2 (germline): SGHDT, YYEEEE. Germline trimming cut 1 base from V and 4 bases from J; bases unmatched to any gene: 2. Here the CDR3 reads CASSLHRGNQPQHF. CDR3 DNA: TGTGCCAGCAGCTTGCACAGGGGAAATCAGCCCCAGCATTTT.

Remarks on this clone: Other DNA sequences of this sample code for an identical CDR3. J is TRBJ2-7 and V is TRBV18; 7 bases match TRBD1. The ends lost 3 bases at V and 0 bases at J; junction bases unmatched: 2. The germline gives CDR1 KGHSH, CDR2 LQKENI. The CDR3 contains 14 residues. This CDR3 reads CASSPRDSSYEQYF. The CDR3 DNA follows: TGTGCCAGCTCACCTCGGGACAGCTCCTACGAGCAGTACTTC. The full variable domain, rest sourced from reference TRBV18 and TRBJ2-7, is NAGVMQNPRHLVRRRGQEARLRCSPMKGHSHVYWYRQLPEEGLKFMVYLQKENIIDESGMPKERFSAEFPKEGPSILRIQQVVRGDSAAYFCASSPRDSSYEQYFGPGTRLTVT.

This chain links TRBV4-1 with TRBJ2-1; 9 positions match TRBD2. The CDR3 length is 16 residues. Trimming took 0 bases from V and 12 from J; bases not matched to a gene: 12. CDR1 is MGHRA and CDR2 is YSYEKL in the germline V gene. Here the CDR3 reads CASSQDGLAGFITQFF. The CDR3 DNA is TGCGCCAGCAGCCAAGACGGTCTAGCGGGATTTATAACGCAGTTCTTC.

The chain's CDR3 is CAISPGTVSTDTQYF. The CDR3, as DNA: TGTGCCATCAGCCCTGGGACAGTTAGCACAGATACGCAGTATTTT. The rearrangement joins TRBV28 to TRBJ2-3; 7 bases fit TRBD1. The V and J ends lost 10 bases and 0 bases, in that order; junction bases with no gene match: 10. The CDR3 is 15 amino acids. Per the germline V gene, CDR1 is MDHEN and CDR2 is SYDVKM.

The chain joins TRBV4-2 to TRBJ1-2; perhaps TRBD1 as D (5 bases). V was cut by 0 bases and J by 2 bases, with 13 bases left in between. This CDR3 contains 16 residues. Germline V gene lookup returns CDR1 LGHNA and CDR2 YNFKEQ. CDR3 sequence reads: CASSQDLGAGNYGYTF. DNA of the CDR3: TGTGCCAGCAGCCAAGATTTAGGGGCAGGGAACTATGGCTACACCTTC.

This chain connects TRBV5-1 to TRBJ2-7; 8 bases agree with TRBD2. J gave up 3 bases and V 5 bases, and 22 bases lay outside the gene matches. Germline CDR1 SGHRS, CDR2 YFSETQ. This CDR3 comprises 19 residues. CDR3 sequence (DNA): TGCGCCAGCAGTTTACGGGGAGGCGAGCGGGGGAGCGCGGGCTACGAGCAGTACTTC. This codes for CASSLRGGERGSAGYEQYF.